The source of this T cell receptor (beta chain) is a study of blood T cell repertoires in COVID-19. As for the study in general: Samples came from the United States, Italy and Spain, spanning acute and convalescent COVID-19. Sources were T cells, B-cell-depleted T cells, or PBMCs; the material itself was cDNA or gDNA.

The count of this clone is one. The germline CDR1 and CDR2 sequences are SGHAT and FQNNGV. The CDR3 has 14 amino acids. V gave up 4 bases and J gave up 1 base, with 10 bases separating them. Produced via immunoSEQ multiplex PCR; TCRdb's table is partial and in-frame only. The profile shows roughly 180,000 clones, around 79% of them singletons. The clonotype comes from a man in his 60s with active or convalescent COVID-19. The sequenced sample was peripheral blood. The gene calls are TRBV11-2 and TRBJ1-1; D is perhaps TRBD1 (6 bases). The CDR3 is CASSSQTGNTEAFF. In nucleotides, the CDR3 is TGTGCCAGCAGCTCACAGACAGGGAACACTGAAGCTTTCTTT.